This T cell receptor beta chain appears in the sequencing data of a study of blood T cell repertoires in COVID-19. Study-wide background: Samples taken during acute and convalescent COVID-19 were collected in the United States, Italy and Spain.

TCRdb's copy holds only in-frame clones and misses some; the assay was immunoSEQ multiplex PCR. The sample includes around 250,000 clones, approximately 90% seen only once; the top ten take about 1.2%. V lost 5 bases and J lost 2; bases outside the gene matches: 10. Germline V gene lookup returns CDR1 WNHNN and CDR2 SYGVQD (reference sequence). This CDR3 region has 17 residues. Participants were aged roughly 18 to 95 years, lived in over 20 US areas, and enrolled virtually. Grouping used clinical history reported by participants in a survey and questionnaire. The chain uses TRBV10-1 and TRBJ2-1, with TRBD2 identical over 9 bases. This clonotype originated in a human donor in a cohort exposed to, infected with or recovered from COVID-19 (not recorded which). The donor label of this sample is uncertain. Sequenced input: PBMCs or T cells enriched from blood (not recorded which). The CDR3 reads CASSHALSGGTYNEQFF. DNA for the CDR3: TGCGCCAGCAGTCATGCCCTTAGCGGGGGCACCTACAATGAGCAGTTCTTC.